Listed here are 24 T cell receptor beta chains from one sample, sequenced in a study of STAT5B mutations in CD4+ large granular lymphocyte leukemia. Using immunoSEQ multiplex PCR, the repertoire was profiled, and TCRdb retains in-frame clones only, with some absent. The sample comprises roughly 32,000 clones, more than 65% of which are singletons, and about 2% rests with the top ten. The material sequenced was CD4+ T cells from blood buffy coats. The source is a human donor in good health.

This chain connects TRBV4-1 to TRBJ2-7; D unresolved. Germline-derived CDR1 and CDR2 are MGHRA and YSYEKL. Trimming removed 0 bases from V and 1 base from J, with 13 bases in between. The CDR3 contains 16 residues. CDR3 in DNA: TGCGCCAGCAGCCAAGATACGGGTATTAAGTCCTACGAGCAGTACTTC. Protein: CASSQDTGIKSYEQYF.

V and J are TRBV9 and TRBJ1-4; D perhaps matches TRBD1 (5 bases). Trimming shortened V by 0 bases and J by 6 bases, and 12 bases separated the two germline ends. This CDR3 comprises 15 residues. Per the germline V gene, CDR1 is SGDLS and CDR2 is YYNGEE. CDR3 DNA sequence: TGTGCCAGCAGCGTAGGTCCGGGGCGCGATGAAAAACTGTTTTTT. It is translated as CASSVGPGRDEKLFF.

In nucleotides, the CDR3 is TGCGCCAGCAGCCTAAACCTGGACAGGGGGAGGATTTTTGGAACTGAAGCTTTCTTT. This gives the protein CASSLNLDRGRIFGTEAFF. V is TRBV4-1 and J is TRBJ1-1; 10 bases are shared with TRBD1. V was clipped by 4 bases and J by 5 bases; unmatched bases: 19. CDR1 is MGHRA, CDR2 YSYEKL, per germline. CDR3 length: 19 amino acids.

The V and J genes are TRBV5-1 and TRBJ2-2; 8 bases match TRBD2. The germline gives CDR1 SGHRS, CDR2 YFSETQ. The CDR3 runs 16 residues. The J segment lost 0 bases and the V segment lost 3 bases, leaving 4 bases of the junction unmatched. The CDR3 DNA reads TGCGCCAGCAGCTCGACTAGCGTCTCGAACACCGGGGAGCTGTTTTTT. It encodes CASSSTSVSNTGELFF. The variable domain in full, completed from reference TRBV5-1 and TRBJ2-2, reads KAGVTQTPRYLIKTRGQQVTLSCSPISGHRSVSWYQQTPGQGLQFLFEYFSETQRNKGNFPGRFSGRQFSNSRSEMNVSTLELGDSALYLCASSSTSVSNTGELFFGEGSRLTVL.

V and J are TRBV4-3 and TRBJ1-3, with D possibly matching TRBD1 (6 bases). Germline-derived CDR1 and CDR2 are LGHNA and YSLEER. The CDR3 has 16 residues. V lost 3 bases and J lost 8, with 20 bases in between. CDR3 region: CASSQSGTHPRDTIYF. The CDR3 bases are TGCGCCAGCAGCCAGTCCGGGACACATCCAAGAGACACCATATATTTT.

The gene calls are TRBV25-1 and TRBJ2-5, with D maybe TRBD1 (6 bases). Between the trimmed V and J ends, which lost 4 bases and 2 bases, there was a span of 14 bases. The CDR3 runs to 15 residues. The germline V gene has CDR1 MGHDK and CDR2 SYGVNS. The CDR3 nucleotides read TGTGCCAGCAGTGCGGGGTACAGGGTTCAAGAGACCCAGTACTTC. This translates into CASSAGYRVQETQYF.

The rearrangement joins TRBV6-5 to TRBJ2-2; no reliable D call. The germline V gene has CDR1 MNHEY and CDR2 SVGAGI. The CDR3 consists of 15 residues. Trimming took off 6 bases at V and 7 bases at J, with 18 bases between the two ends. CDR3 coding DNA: TGTGCCAGCAGCTATAGTTCCCCTGTATACGGGGAGCTGTTTTTT. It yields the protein CASSYSSPVYGELFF.

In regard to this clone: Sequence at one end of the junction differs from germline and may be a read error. CDR3 in DNA: TGTGCCAGTAGTTTCAGGGGTAGCCATCAGCCCCAGCATTTT. Translating gives CASSFRGSHQPQHF. V usage is TRBV19 and J usage is TRBJ1-5; possible D gene TRBD1, 6 bases. The germline V gene has CDR1 LNHDA and CDR2 SQIVND (reference sequence). The CDR3 spans 14 residues.

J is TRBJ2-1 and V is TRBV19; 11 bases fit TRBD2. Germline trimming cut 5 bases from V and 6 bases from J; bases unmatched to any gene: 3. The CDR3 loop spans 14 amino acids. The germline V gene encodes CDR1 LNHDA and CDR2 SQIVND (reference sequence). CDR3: CASSLSGGANEQFF. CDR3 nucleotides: TGTGCCAGTAGTCTTAGCGGGGGGGCCAATGAGCAGTTCTTC.

This CDR3 reads CASSAPPGLPVDTQYF. The CDR3, as DNA: TGTGCCAGCAGCGCTCCTCCGGGACTACCCGTAGATACGCAGTATTTT. V and J are TRBV9 and TRBJ2-3; 7 nucleotides agree with TRBD2. Germline CDR1 is SGDLS and CDR2 is YYNGEE. This CDR3 has 16 residues. V dropped 3 bases and J dropped 5; count of bases not matched to a gene: 12.

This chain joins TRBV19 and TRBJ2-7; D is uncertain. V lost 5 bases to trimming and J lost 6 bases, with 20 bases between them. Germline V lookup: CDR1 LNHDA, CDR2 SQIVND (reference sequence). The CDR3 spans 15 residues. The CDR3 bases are TGTGCCAGTAGTGCCACCCACTCCCTTTACCTCGAGCAGTACTTC. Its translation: CASSATHSLYLEQYF.

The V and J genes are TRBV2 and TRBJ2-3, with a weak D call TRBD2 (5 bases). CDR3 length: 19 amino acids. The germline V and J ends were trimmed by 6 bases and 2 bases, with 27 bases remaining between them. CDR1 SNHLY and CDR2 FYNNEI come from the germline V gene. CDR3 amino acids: CASRLYSVIGKRDTDTQYF. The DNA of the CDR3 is TGTGCCAGCAGGCTGTACAGCGTTATTGGGAAACGGGACACAGATACGCAGTATTTT.

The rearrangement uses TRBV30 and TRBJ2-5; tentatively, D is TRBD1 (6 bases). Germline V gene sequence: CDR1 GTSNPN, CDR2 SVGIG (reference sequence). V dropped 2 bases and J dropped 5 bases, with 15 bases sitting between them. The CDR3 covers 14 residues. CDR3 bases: TGTGCCTGGAGTTTATGGGGGCTGGGGGAGACCCAGTACTTC. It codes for CAWSLWGLGETQYF.

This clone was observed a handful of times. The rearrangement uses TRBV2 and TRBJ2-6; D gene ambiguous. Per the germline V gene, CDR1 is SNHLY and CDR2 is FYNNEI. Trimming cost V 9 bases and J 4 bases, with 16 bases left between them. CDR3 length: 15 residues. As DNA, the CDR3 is TGTGCCAGTAAGCTGGTTCAGGCCGGGGCCAACGTCCTGACTTTC. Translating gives CASKLVQAGANVLTF.

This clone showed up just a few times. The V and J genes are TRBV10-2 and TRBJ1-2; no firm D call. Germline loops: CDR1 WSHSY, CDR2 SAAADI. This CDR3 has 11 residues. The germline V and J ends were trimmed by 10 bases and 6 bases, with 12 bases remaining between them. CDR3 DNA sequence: TGCGCCACCCAAGGCAAGGATGGCTACACCTTC. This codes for CATQGKDGYTF.

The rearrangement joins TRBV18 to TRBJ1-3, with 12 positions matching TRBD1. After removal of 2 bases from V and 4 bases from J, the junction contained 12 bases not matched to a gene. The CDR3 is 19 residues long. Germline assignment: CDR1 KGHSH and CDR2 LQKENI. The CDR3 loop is CASSPMGVGTGGTGNTIYF. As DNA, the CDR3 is TGTGCCAGCTCACCAATGGGAGTCGGGACAGGGGGCACCGGAAACACCATATATTTT.

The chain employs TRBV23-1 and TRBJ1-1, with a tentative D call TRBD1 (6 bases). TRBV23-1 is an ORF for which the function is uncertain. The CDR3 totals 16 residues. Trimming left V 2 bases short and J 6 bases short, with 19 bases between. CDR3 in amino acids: CASSQKRREGVSEAFF. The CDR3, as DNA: TGCGCCAGCAGTCAAAAGAGGAGAGAGGGGGTCTCTGAAGCTTTCTTT.

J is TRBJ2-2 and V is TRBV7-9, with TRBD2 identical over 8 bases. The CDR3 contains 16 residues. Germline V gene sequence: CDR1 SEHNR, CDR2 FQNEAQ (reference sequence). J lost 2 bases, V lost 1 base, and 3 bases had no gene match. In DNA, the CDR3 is TGTGCCAGCAGCTTAGGTCGGGAGGGAAACACCGGGGAGCTGTTTTTT. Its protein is CASSLGREGNTGELFF.

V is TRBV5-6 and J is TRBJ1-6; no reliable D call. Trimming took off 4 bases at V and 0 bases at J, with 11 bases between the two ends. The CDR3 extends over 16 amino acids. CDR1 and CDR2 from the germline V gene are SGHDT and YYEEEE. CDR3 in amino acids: CASSDSGSSYNSPLHF. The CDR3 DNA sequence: TGTGCCAGCAGCGACTCAGGAAGCTCCTATAATTCACCCCTCCACTTT.

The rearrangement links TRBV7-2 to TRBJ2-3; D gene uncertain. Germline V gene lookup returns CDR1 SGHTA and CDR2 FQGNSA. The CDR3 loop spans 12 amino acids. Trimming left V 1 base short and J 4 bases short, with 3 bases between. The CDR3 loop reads CASSLGPDTQYF. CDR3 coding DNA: TGTGCCAGCAGCTTAGGTCCAGATACGCAGTATTTT.

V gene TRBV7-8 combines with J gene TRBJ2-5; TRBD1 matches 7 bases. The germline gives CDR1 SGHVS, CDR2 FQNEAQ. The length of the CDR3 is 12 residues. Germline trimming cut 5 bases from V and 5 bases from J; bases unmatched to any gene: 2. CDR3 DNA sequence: TGTGCCAGCAGCACAGGGGCGGAGACCCAGTACTTC. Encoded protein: CASSTGAETQYF.

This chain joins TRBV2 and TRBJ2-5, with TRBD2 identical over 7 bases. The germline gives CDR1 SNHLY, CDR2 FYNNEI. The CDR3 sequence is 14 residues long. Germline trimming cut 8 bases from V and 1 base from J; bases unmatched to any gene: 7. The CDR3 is CASGTAGVQETQYF. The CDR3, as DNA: TGTGCCAGCGGTACGGCGGGGGTCCAAGAGACCCAGTACTTC.

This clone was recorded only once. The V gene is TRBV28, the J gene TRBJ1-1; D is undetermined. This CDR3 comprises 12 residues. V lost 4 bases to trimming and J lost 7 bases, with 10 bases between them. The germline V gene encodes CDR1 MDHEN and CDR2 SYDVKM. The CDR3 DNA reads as TGTGCCAGCAGTTGGGTTGGACGTGAAGCTTTCTTT. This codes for CASSWVGREAFF.

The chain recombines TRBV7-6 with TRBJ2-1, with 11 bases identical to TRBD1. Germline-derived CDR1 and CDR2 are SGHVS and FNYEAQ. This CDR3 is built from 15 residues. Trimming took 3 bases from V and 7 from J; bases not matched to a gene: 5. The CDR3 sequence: CASSFSDRGQNEQFF. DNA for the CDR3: TGTGCCAGCAGCTTCTCGGACAGGGGGCAGAATGAGCAGTTCTTC.